This TCR beta chain comes out of a study of human T cells and chemical hapten exposure. As for the study in general: Small differences in pooled library volume mainly drove the variation in TCR yields per sample.

The study's findings and limits: With DPC sensitization, TCRs exceeding 1 in 1000 frequency showed no change.

Individual cDNA molecules in this library carried unique molecular identifiers. How the authors handled the data: TCRs per sample had a median of around 98,000 and ranged from about 23,224 to 700,000. TCRdb re-called the RACE reads with MiXCR, one entry per CDR3 protein. These V and J calls originate from TCRdb's pipeline instead of the authors' own analysis. The data show 70,000 to 95,000 distinct CDR3 sequences, around 9.3% seen once. Time point meaning: healthy volunteer bleed at 6 weeks. From whole blood left unfractionated, total RNA was extracted. At least ten counts were recorded for this clonotype. Its antigen is unidentified. Sequenced input: whole blood. The sequence came from a female donor in good health. Some clones in this sample may be carry-over from other donors' samples.

This CDR3 is CASTPFSGTNYNEQFF. CDR3 coding DNA: TGTGCCAGCACCCCGTTTAGCGGGACCAACTACAATGAGCAGTTCTTC. V usage is TRBV27 and J usage is TRBJ2-1; 8 bases are a match to TRBD2. The germline CDR1 and CDR2 sequences are MNHEY and SMNVEV (reference sequence). V lost 7 bases to trimming and J lost 3 bases; unmatched junction nucleotides: 11. The CDR3 sequence is 16 residues long.